The T cell receptor beta chain described here comes from a study of shared clonotypes between healthy human individuals. The wider study: The study used three CD4 naive, three CD4 memory, two CD8 naive and one CD8 memory plate per donor. Study outcomes and limitations: The study found 4.5% to 6% of naive CD4 clonotypes shared across a few donors.

The protocol was immunoSEQ multiplex PCR, while the TCRdb copy is restricted to in-frame clones and leaves out a portion. Of over a million clones in the sample, around 78% are singletons; the top ten hold under 0.65%. Remarks on this clone: What it binds is unknown.

In the CD4+ fraction, cells were divided into CD45RA+ naive and CD45RA-negative memory subsets. Trimming left V 5 bases short and J 3 bases short, with 17 bases between. Germline CDR1 and CDR2: SGHVS and FQNEAQ. The CDR3 length is 15 residues. The sequence came from a young man in good health. Some clones in this sample may be carry-over from other donors' samples. Sequences were obtained from memory CD4+ T cells from PBMCs. Subset of the sample: CD45RA-negative fraction. The gene calls are TRBV7-8 and TRBJ2-7; D perhaps matches TRBD2 (5 bases). Written as DNA, the CDR3 is TGTGCCAGCAGCCCCCGGGAAGGGATGAACTACGAGCAGTACTTC. Translating it yields CASSPREGMNYEQYF.